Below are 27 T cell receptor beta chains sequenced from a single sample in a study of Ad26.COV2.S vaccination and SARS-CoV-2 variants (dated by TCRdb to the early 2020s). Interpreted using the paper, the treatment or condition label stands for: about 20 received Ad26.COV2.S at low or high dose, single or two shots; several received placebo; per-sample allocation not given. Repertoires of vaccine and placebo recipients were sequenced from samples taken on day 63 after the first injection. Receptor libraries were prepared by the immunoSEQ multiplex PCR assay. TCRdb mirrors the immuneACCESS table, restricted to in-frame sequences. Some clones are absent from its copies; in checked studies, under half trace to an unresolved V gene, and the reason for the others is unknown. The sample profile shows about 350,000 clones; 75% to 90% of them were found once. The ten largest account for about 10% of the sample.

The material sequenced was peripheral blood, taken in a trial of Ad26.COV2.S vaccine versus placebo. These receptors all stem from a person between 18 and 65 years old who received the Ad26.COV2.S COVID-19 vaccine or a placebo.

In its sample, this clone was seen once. DNA for the CDR3: TGTGCCAGCAGCTCGGGACAGGGCCCTTATGGCTACACCTTC. Its translation: CASSSGQGPYGYTF. This chain uses TRBV11-2 with TRBJ1-2; TRBD1 matches 9 bases. The CDR3 has 14 residues. Germline V gene lookup returns CDR1 SGHAT and CDR2 FQNNGV. V was clipped by 4 bases and J by 5 bases; unmatched bases: 5.

The CDR3 sequence: CASSSISGVSYEQYF. CDR3 nucleotides: TGTGCCAGCAGCTCCATAAGTGGGGTTAGCTACGAGCAGTACTTC. The chain carries TRBV7-6 and TRBJ2-7; D not resolved. The CDR3 runs 15 residues. Germline-derived CDR1 and CDR2 are SGHVS and FNYEAQ. Trimming took off 4 bases at V and 3 bases at J, with 16 bases between the two ends.

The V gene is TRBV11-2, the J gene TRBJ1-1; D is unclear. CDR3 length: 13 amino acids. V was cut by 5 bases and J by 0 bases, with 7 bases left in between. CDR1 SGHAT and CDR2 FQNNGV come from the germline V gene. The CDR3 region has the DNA TGTGCCAGCAGCCTTAACTTGAACACTGAAGCTTTCTTT. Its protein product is CASSLNLNTEAFF. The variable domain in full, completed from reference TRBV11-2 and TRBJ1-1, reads EAGVAQSPRYKIIEKRQSVAFWCNPISGHATLYWYQQILGQGPKLLIQFQNNGVVDDSQLPKDRFSAERLKGVDSTLKIQPAKLEDSAVYLCASSLNLNTEAFFGQGTRLTVV.

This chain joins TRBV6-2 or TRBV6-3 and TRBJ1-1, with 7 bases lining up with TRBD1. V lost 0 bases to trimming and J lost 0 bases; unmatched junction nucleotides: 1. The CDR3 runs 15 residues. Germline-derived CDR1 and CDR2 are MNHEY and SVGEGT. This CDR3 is CASSYSRGLNTEAFF. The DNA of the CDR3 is TGTGCCAGCAGTTACTCGAGGGGGCTGAACACTGAAGCTTTCTTT.

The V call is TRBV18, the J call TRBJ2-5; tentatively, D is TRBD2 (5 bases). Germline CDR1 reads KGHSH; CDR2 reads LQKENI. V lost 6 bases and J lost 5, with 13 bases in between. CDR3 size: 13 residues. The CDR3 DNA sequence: TGTGCCAGCTCCGGAGGCCCGGGGGAGACCCAGTACTTC. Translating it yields CASSGGPGETQYF.

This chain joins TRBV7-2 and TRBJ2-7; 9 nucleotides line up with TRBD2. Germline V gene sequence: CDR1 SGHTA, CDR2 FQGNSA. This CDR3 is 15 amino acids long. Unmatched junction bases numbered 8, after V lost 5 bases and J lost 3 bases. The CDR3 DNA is TGTGCCAGCAGCCCAAGTAGCGGGGGTCTCTACGAGCAGTACTTC. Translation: CASSPSSGGLYEQYF.

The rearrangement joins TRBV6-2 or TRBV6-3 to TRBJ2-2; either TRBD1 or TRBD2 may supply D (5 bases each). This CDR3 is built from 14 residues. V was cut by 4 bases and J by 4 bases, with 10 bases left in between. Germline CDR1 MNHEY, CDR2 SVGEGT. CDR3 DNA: TGTGCCAGCAGTTCCGGGACCACCACCGGGGAGCTGTTTTTT. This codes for CASSSGTTTGELFF.

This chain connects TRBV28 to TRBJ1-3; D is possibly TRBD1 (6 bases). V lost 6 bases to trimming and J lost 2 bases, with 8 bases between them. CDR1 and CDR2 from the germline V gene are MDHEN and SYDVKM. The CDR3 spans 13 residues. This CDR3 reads CASRDSPGNTIYF. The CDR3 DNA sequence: TGTGCCAGCAGGGACAGCCCTGGAAACACCATATATTTT.

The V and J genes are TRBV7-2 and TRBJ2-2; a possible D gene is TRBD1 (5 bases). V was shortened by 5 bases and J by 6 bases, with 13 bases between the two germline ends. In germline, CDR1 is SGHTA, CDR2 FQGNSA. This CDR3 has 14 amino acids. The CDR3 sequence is CASSPGHRPGELFF. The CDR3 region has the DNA TGTGCCAGCAGCCCAGGACACCGCCCCGGGGAGCTGTTTTTT.

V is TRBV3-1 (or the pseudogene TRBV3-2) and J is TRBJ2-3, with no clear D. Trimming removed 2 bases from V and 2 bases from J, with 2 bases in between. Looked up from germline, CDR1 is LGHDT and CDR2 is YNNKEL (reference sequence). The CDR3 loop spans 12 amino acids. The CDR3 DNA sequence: TGTGCCAGCAGCCAACTCACAGATACGCAGTATTTT. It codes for CASSQLTDTQYF.

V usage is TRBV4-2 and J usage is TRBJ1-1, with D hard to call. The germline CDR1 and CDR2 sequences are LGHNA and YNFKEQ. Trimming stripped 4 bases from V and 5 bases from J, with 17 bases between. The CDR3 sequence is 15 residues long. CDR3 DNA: TGTGCCAGCAGCCGCAAGGAGATTCCGGGGACTGAAGCTTTCTTT. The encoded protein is CASSRKEIPGTEAFF.

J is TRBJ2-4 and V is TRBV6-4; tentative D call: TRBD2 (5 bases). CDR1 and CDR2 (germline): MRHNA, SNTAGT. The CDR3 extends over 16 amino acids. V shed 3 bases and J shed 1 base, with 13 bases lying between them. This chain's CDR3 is CASSEYGVGAKNIQYF. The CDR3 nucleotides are TGTGCCAGCAGTGAGTACGGGGTTGGGGCCAAAAACATTCAGTACTTC.

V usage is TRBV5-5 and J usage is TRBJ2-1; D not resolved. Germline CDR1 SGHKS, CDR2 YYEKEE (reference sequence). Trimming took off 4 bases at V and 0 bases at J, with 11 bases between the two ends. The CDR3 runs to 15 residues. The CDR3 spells CASSVTASSYNEQFF. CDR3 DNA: TGTGCCAGCAGCGTGACCGCAAGCTCCTACAATGAGCAGTTCTTC.

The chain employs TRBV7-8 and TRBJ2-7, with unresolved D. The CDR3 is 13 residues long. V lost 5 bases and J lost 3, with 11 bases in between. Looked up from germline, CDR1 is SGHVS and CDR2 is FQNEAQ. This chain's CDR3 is CASSVSQSYEQYF. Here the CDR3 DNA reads TGTGCCAGCAGCGTGAGCCAGAGCTACGAGCAGTACTTC.

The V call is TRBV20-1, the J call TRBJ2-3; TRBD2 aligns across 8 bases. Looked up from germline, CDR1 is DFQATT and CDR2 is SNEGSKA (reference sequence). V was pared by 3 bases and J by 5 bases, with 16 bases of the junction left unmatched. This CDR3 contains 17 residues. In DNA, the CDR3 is TGCAGTGCTAGTAAGGGTATCGGGGGGGCTCTCGGAGATACGCAGTATTTT. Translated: CSASKGIGGALGDTQYF.

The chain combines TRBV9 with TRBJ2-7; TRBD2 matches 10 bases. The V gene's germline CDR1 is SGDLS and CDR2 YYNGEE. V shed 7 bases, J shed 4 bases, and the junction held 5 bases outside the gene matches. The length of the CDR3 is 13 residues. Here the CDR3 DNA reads TGTGCCAGCTCCGAGCGGGAGGGGTACGAGCAGTACTTC. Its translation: CASSEREGYEQYF.

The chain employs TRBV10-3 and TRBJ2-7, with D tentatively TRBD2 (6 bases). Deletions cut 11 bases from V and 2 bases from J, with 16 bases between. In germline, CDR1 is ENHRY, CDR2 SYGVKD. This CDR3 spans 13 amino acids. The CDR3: CAAQPGGAYEQYF. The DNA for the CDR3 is TGTGCCGCCCAGCCCGGGGGAGCCTACGAGCAGTACTTC.

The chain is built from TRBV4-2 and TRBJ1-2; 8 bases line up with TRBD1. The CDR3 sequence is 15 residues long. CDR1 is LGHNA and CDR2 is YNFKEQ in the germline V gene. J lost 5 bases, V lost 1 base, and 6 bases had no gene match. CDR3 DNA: TGTGCCAGCAGCCAAGCCTTCGACAGGGGTTATGGCTACACCTTC. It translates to CASSQAFDRGYGYTF.

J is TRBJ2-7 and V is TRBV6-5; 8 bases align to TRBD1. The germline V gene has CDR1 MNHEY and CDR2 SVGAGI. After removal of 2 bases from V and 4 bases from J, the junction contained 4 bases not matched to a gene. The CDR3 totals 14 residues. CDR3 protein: CASSYADRGYEQYF. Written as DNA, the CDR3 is TGTGCCAGCAGTTACGCCGACAGGGGATACGAGCAGTACTTC.

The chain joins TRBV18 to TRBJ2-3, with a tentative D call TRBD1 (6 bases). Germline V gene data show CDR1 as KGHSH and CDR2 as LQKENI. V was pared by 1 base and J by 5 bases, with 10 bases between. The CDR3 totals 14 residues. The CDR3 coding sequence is TGTGCCAGCTCACCACGGGGGCCCGGAGATACGCAGTATTTT. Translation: CASSPRGPGDTQYF.

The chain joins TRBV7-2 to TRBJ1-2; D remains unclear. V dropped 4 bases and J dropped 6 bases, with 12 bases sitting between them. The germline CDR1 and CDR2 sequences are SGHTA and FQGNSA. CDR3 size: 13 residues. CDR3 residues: CASSSSQSDGYTF. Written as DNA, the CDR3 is TGTGCCAGCAGCTCCAGCCAGTCTGATGGCTACACCTTC. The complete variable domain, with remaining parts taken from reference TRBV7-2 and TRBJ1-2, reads GAGVSQSPSNKVTEKGKDVELRCDPISGHTALYWYRQSLGQGLEFLIYFQGNSAPDKSGLPSDRFSAERTGGSVSTLTIQRTQQEDSAVYLCASSSSQSDGYTFGSGTRLTVV.

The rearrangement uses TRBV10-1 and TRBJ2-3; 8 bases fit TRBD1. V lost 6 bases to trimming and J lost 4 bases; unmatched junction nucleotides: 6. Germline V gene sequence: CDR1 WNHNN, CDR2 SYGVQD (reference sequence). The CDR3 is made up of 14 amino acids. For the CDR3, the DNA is TGCGCCAGCAGGGCCGGGACAGGAGCAGATACGCAGTATTTT. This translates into CASRAGTGADTQYF.

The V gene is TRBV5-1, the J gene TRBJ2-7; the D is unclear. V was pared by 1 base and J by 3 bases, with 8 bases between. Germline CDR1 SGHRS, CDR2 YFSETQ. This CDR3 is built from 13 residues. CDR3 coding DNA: TGCGCCAGCAGCTTGAACAGCTACTACGAGCAGTACTTC. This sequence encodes CASSLNSYYEQYF.

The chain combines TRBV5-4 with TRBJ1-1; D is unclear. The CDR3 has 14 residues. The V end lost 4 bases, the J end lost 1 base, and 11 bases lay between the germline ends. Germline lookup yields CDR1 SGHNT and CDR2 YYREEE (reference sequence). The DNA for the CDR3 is TGTGCCAGCAGCCCCCATCCACCGAACACTGAAGCTTTCTTT. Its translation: CASSPHPPNTEAFF.

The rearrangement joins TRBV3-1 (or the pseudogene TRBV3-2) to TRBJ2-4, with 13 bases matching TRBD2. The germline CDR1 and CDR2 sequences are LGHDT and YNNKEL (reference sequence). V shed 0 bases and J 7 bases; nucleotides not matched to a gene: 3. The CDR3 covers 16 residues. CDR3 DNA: TGTGCCAGCAGCCAAGAGGGGACTAGCGGGAAGAACATTCAGTACTTC. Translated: CASSQEGTSGKNIQYF.

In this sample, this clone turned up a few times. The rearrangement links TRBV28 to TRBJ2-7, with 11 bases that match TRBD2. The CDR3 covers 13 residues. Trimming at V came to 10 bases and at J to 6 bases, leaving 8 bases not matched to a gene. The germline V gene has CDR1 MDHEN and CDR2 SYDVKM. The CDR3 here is CATTKLAGAEQYF. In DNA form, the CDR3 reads TGTGCCACCACCAAACTAGCGGGAGCCGAGCAGTACTTC.

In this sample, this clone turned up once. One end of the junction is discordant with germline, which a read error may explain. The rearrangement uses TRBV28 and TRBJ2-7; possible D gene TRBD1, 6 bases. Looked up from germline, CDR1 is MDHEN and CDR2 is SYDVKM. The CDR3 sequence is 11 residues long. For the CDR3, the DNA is TGTGCCAGCCGGGACAATTCTTCCCCTCACTTC. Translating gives CASRDNSSPHF.